Below, one T cell receptor beta chain is given with its context. This CDR3 has 15 residues. V shed 4 bases and J 5 bases; nucleotides not matched to a gene: 8. CDR1 and CDR2 from the germline V gene are MGHRA and YSYEKL. This sample is part of a study of T cell responses to AZD1222 COVID-19 vaccine. Assay used: immunoSEQ multiplex PCR; TCRdb lists only in-frame clones, some missing. The sample includes 160,000 or so clones, 91% of them seen just once. The J gene is TRBJ1-5, the V gene TRBV4-1; 7 bases align to TRBD1. This specimen was peripheral blood, taken on day 0 of AZD1222 vaccination. The clonotype originates from an adult in good health. For the CDR3, the DNA is TGCGCCAGCAGCCTGCAAGGGCAGGGGGATCAGCCCCAGCATTTT. This sequence encodes CASSLQGQGDQPQHF.